This T cell receptor (beta chain) was identified in a study of blood T cell repertoires in COVID-19. Study in general: There were acute and convalescent COVID-19 samples, and they came from the United States, Italy and Spain. From T cells, B-cell-depleted T cells, or PBMCs came the material, which was cDNA or gDNA.

The assay was immunoSEQ multiplex PCR, and TCRdb's table has in-frame clones only and misses some. The table shows about 280,000 clones, with 88% occurring only once. Germline lookup yields CDR1 GTSNPN and CDR2 SVGIG (reference sequence). The V and J ends lost 2 bases and 4 bases, in that order; junction bases with no gene match: 4. The CDR3 is 14 amino acids. Sequenced sample: peripheral blood. The source of this sequence is a woman in her thirties with COVID-19, enrolled during active disease. This rearrangement joins TRBV30 to TRBJ2-7; 11 bases fit TRBD1. CDR3 amino acids: CAWSRTGGRYEQYF. CDR3 DNA: TGTGCCTGGAGTAGGACAGGGGGCAGGTACGAGCAGTACTTC.